These 3 T cell receptor beta chains were sequenced from one sample in a study of human T cells and chemical hapten exposure. TCRdb ran MiXCR on the RACE reads and lists one entry per CDR3 protein. Among fewer than 50,000 distinct CDR3 sequences listed, about 4% were seen once. Sample time point: healthy volunteer bleed at 6 weeks. RNA extraction used unfractionated whole blood as the source of total RNA. The sequenced sample consisted of whole blood. The source of these receptors is a human donor in good health. Some clones in this sample may be carry-over from other donors' samples.

This clonotype was observed many times. V usage is TRBV4-1 and J usage is TRBJ2-7, with no clear D. The CDR3 consists of 14 residues. Germline CDR1 and CDR2: MGHRA and YSYEKL. V dropped 2 bases and J dropped 2 bases, with 10 bases sitting between them. The CDR3 loop is CASSQPGRTYEQYF. CDR3 sequence (DNA): TGCGCCAGCAGCCAACCTGGGCGGACCTACGAGCAGTACTTC.

The J gene is TRBJ2-7, the V gene TRBV4-1; D gene uncertain. CDR1 is MGHRA and CDR2 is YSYEKL in the germline V gene. This CDR3 comprises 15 residues. V gave up 1 base and J gave up 0 bases, with 10 bases separating them. The DNA for the CDR3 is TGCGCCAGCAGCCAAGGACACACTAACTCCTACGAGCAGTACTTC. As protein: CASSQGHTNSYEQYF.

This clonotype was recorded at least ten times. The chain uses TRBV4-1 and TRBJ2-1; TRBD2 agrees at 7 bases. Unmatched junction bases numbered 12, after V lost 4 bases and J lost 3 bases. Germline loops: CDR1 MGHRA, CDR2 YSYEKL. The CDR3 covers 17 residues. The CDR3 loop reads CASSPAGGSSGYNEQFF. DNA of the CDR3: TGCGCCAGCAGCCCAGCCGGCGGGTCTAGCGGCTACAATGAGCAGTTCTTC.